The rows below give T cell receptor beta chains drawn from one sample of a study of hypomethylating agent response in myelodysplastic syndrome. The method was immunoSEQ multiplex PCR; TCRdb's version includes in-frame clones alone and lacks a portion of them. This sample has fewer than 3,500 clones, with 70% to 85% found just once. This material consisted of bone marrow, taken before or after starting hypomethylating agent treatment for myelodysplastic syndrome (not recorded which). The receptor set was obtained from a human donor with myelodysplastic syndrome. Both conserved end residues are part of each CDR3. The order of the fields is D gene, J gene, clone size, V gene, CDR3 length, CDR3 DNA, CDR3 protein. A D gene is named only where the DNA matches it firmly. Clone size is given for some rows only: seen once, a few or many times, or a class if the clone is expanded.

TRBD2 TRBJ2-5 - TRBV5-1 14 TGCGCCAGCAGCTTGATGGGGGGAGGGGAGACCCAGTACTTC CASSLMGGGETQYF
- TRBJ2-5 - TRBV7-2 15 TGTGCCAGCAGCTTAGCGTCTAAGGGGCGGGGGACCCAGTACTTC CASSLASKGRGTQYF
- TRBJ2-7 - TRBV29-1 13 TGCAGCGTTGTGGTGGGCCCTTCCGTCGAGCAGTACTTC CSVVVGPSVEQYF
- TRBJ1-5 - TRBV19 16 TGTGCCAGTAATTGGGATGGGGCAGCAGGCAATCAGCCCCAGCATTTT CASNWDGAAGNQPQHF
- TRBJ1-4 - TRBV6-5 13 TGTGCCAGCAAGAGGGACATCGGGGAAAAACTGTTTTTT CASKRDIGEKLFF
- TRBJ1-5 - TRBV30 14 TGTGCCTGGAGGGGTCAGGTCAGCAATCAGCCCCAGCATTTT CAWRGQVSNQPQHF
TRBD1 TRBJ1-5 once TRBV18 15 TGTGCCAGCTCACCCCGGGACAGGGAAAATCAGCCCCAGCATTTT CASSPRDRENQPQHF
- TRBJ2-3 few TRBV4-3 14 TGCGCCAGCAGCCAAGCAGGGGACACAGATACGCAGTATTTT CASSQAGDTDTQYF
- TRBJ1-6 - TRBV9 12 TGTGCCAGCAGCGTATTAAATTCACCCCTCCACTTT CASSVLNSPLHF
TRBD1 TRBJ1-4 - TRBV7-2 15 TGTGCCAGCAGCTTAGAGACAGGGATTAATGAAAAACTGTTTTTT CASSLETGINEKLFF
TRBD2 TRBJ2-1 few TRBV10-2 14 TGCGCCAGCAGTGGACTAGCGGGGGACAATGAGCAGTTCTTC CASSGLAGDNEQFF
- TRBJ2-7 - TRBV6-5 15 TGTGCCAGCAGTCACCGGGACTGGAGCTCCTACGAGCAGTACTTC CASSHRDWSSYEQYF
- TRBJ1-2 - TRBV11-2 12 TGTGCCAGCAGGCCTGGAGGCTATGGCTACACCTTC CASRPGGYGYTF
- TRBJ1-3 - TRBV7-6 16 TGTGCCAGCAGCTTAGGGGCCTTTGTGAGCGTTAACACCATATATTTT CASSLGAFVSVNTIYF